What follows is one T cell receptor (beta chain) and its context. The CDR3 is made up of 15 amino acids. The V gene's germline CDR1 is MNHEY and CDR2 SVGAGI. V gave up 5 bases and J gave up 3 bases, with 17 bases separating them. TCRdb re-called the 5' RACE reads through MiXCR, storing one row per CDR3 protein. The sample consists of about 130,000 distinct CDR3 sequences, under 30% of them appearing once. The data originate from a study of T-cell memory formation after mild COVID-19. This sequence was found in an adult woman who had mild COVID-19 (a few samples of this study predate the infection). Cell type and time point are not known. This chain joins TRBV6-5 and TRBJ2-7; tentative D call: TRBD2 (5 bases). Sequenced: PBMCs or a T cell subset sorted from them (not recorded which). The CDR3 nucleotides are TGTGCCAGCAGTCCCCATGGGAGCAACCTCTACGAGCAGTACTTC. Translation gives CASSPHGSNLYEQYF.